This T cell receptor (beta chain) was obtained from a study of T cell repertoires in cytomegalovirus infection. Background on the study: Both a matching HLA type and CMV infection were indicated by public TCR beta signatures.

Turning to this clonotype: This is likely a read error, given that the CDR3 carries no conserved phenylalanine or tryptophan at its end. No DNA is shown, since the ends of the CDR3 on it are uncertain; the CDR3 is the one TCRdb lists.

The CDR3 is 14 amino acids in total, end residues counted. Germline assignment: CDR1 SGHNT and CDR2 YENEEA. MiXCR was run by TCRdb on the reads, yielding one entry per CDR3 protein. The sample lists around 450,000 distinct CDR3 sequences; about a third were seen once. The receptor comes from a human donor in good health (CMV status not recorded). Some clones in this sample may be carry-over from other donors' samples. The sequencing input was PBMCs. The chain is built from TRBV11-3 and TRBJ2-1; TRBD2, the D gene given by the table, was not confirmed from the DNA. The CDR3 sequence is CASSQRASVNEQLL.